A selection of T cell receptor beta chains follows, all from one sample in a study of early T cells in non-severe SARS-CoV-2 infection. TCRdb re-analysed the 5' RACE reads in MiXCR, keeping a single row per CDR3 protein. The table lists around 77,000 distinct CDR3 sequences, roughly 15% of them singletons. Sequenced here: whole blood, sampled at baseline. These receptor sequences come from an adult who was a healthcare worker with PCR-confirmed SARS-CoV-2 infection or an uninfected control (not recorded which). CDR3s include the opening cysteine and the closing phenylalanine or tryptophan. The order of the fields is CDR3 protein, CDR3 DNA, D gene, J gene, clone size, V gene. A D gene is named only where the DNA matches it firmly. Expanded clones get a size class; other rows say once, few or many, or leave the size out.

CASSYSGGTGDQPQHF,TGTGCCAGCAGTTACTCAGGGGGAACGGGGGATCAGCCCCAGCATTTT,NA,TRBJ1-5,few,TRBV6-6
CASSLGQAGTDTQYF,TGCGCCAGCAGCTTGGGGCAGGCCGGCACAGATACGCAGTATTTT,NA,TRBJ2-3,NA,TRBV5-1
CSVAQGASDTQYF,TGCAGCGTTGCCCAGGGGGCATCAGATACGCAGTATTTT,TRBD1,TRBJ2-3,many,TRBV29-1
CASGEQYF,TGTGCCTCTGGCGAGCAGTACTTC,NA,TRBJ2-7,NA,TRBV28
CASTIDTGTQYF,TGTGCCAGCACGATCGATACGGGTACGCAGTATTTT,NA,TRBJ2-3,many,TRBV6-1
CSASHRTGDNSPLHF,TGCAGTGCTAGCCATCGAACAGGAGATAATTCACCCCTCCACTTT,NA,TRBJ1-6,NA,TRBV20-1
CASTSRRASETQYF,TGTGCCAGCACCTCCCGCCGGGCGTCGGAGACCCAGTACTTC,NA,TRBJ2-5,few,TRBV28
CAWSATGNNEQYF,TGTGCCTGGAGTGCGACAGGGAATAACGAGCAGTACTTC,TRBD1,TRBJ2-7,NA,TRBV30
CSAKAPGETQYF,TGCAGTGCTAAGGCCCCGGGGGAGACCCAGTACTTC,NA,TRBJ2-5,NA,TRBV20-1
CASASLGEKLFF,TGTGCCAGCGCCTCCCTGGGGGAAAAACTGTTTTTT,NA,TRBJ1-4,few,TRBV27
CSATGGTIAYEQYF,TGCAGTGCTACCGGAGGAACTATTGCCTACGAGCAGTACTTC,NA,TRBJ2-7,many,TRBV20-1
CASADKQNTEAFF,TGTGCCAGCGCGGACAAACAGAACACTGAAGCTTTCTTT,NA,TRBJ1-1,NA,TRBV7-6
CASRQFSNQPQHF,TGTGCCAGCCGACAGTTTAGCAATCAGCCCCAGCATTTT,NA,TRBJ1-5,many,TRBV6-6
CASSLGGLAFGETQYF,TGTGCCAGCAGCTTAGGGGGACTAGCGTTCGGTGAGACCCAGTACTTC,TRBD2,TRBJ2-5,NA,TRBV7-2
CSVEDGNTGELFF,TGCAGCGTTGAAGATGGGAACACCGGGGAGCTGTTTTTT,NA,TRBJ2-2,NA,TRBV29-1
CASSSLTSGRAGDEQYF,TGTGCCAGCAGTTCTTTGACTAGCGGGAGGGCCGGAGACGAGCAGTACTTC,TRBD2,TRBJ2-7,few,TRBV6-6
CASSPSQEIRTEAFF,TGTGCCAGCTCACCATCTCAGGAAATAAGAACTGAAGCTTTCTTT,NA,TRBJ1-1,many,TRBV18
CASRSDQGDYGYTF,TGCGCCAGCAGATCAGATCAGGGGGACTATGGCTACACCTTC,TRBD1,TRBJ1-2,NA,TRBV5-1